This T cell receptor beta chain appears in the sequencing data of a study of cytomegalovirus exposure and HLA in healthy donors (dated by TCRdb to 2016 to 2017). General notes on the study: An earlier analysis of around 600 of the donors reported 250 to 350 Gb of sequence data and around 120 million unique TCR beta sequences from about 200 million T cells. About 330 gigabases of sequencing data and roughly 80 million unique TCR sequences made up an early release that covered approximately 620 HLA-typed donors. Among the roughly 390 genotyped donors, more than 70% belonged to the genetic ancestry cluster associated with self-reported Caucasian donors. The study aimed to test whether signatures of past pathogen exposure could be identified by cataloging public T cell receptors. The T cell repertoires of about 700 subjects were profiled by immunosequencing and related to cytomegalovirus serostatus. A separate validation cohort of approximately 130 different subjects was used in addition to the 666-subject first cohort. High-throughput TCR immunosequencing, statistical association of individual TCRs with disease status, and machine learning were combined to predict cytomegalovirus infection status. A later analysis re-examined previously published TCR beta repertoires from more than 550 donors and added high-resolution HLA genotyping to investigate patterns of TCR occurrence. Rather than using new phenotypic data, the later analysis identified candidate immune exposures from TCR beta sequences and from how often those sequences occurred across donors. An earlier analysis of approximately 630 of the donors applied high-throughput TCR beta sequencing to assess whether each TCR beta V gene segment acted as functional or pseudogenic. Alongside the repertoire data, information on donor age, sex, ethnicity and CMV serostatus was compiled. Genome-wide SNP genotypes for about 55% of the roughly 670 donors were used in a later genetic analysis, which treated that subset as a discovery cohort. All discovery cohort repertoires had been generated on a single sequencing platform. HLA typing covered class I and class II loci at four-digit resolution. The number of donors typed differed by locus, with roughly 620-630 for A, B, C, DRB1 and DQB1, over 500 for DQA1, about 610 for DPA1, and 400 to 490 for DPB1. Five DR-DQ haplotypes were treated as single units for association and clustering because of strong linkage in the cohort. On average, approximately 250,000 unique TCR beta nucleotide sequences were sequenced per donor among about 400 genotyped donors of the cohort, with 15% to 20% of those sequences being non-productive.

Study-wide conclusions, independent of this receptor: A further reported finding was that TCR beta sequences accurately predicted the HLA-A and HLA-B alleles for most subjects in the first cohort. Fewer than 20 rarely observed V segments, including chromosome 9 orphons, were excluded from the earlier analysis of some 590 of the donors because counts were too low. In a later analysis, about 16,000 TCR beta sequences were associated with specific HLA alleles at a false discovery rate of 0.05. The classifier was reported to diagnose cytomegalovirus status with high specificity and sensitivity in both the original cohort and the validation cohort. The sequencing pipeline was judged likely to have produced a cluster of highly shared sequence variants as a technical artifact. The authors suggested that the approach could potentially be generalized to other disease states and immunological phenotypes. This cohort had only TCR beta chains sequenced, and the lack of alpha or paired-chain data limited which features could be detected. V-gene and J-gene trimming of TCR beta chains was associated with a missense DCLRE1C variant in a later genetic analysis, and the association was replicated in an independent cohort. Broadly in line with IMGT annotations, most TCR beta V segments showed up in productive rearrangements about 90% or about 30% of the time in an earlier analysis of several hundred of the donors. Sequencing depth was assumed to be roughly uniform across donors in the presence/absence analyses, though that assumption may not hold. A later analysis reported that several top co-occurrence clusters appeared linked to parvovirus B19, influenza, CMV and Epstein-Barr virus. Strong co-occurrence of HLA alleles, especially DR and DQ, made assigning TCR associations to individual alleles difficult. Compared with equally common non-associated chains, HLA-associated TCR beta chains in a later analysis were more clonally expanded and had lower generation probabilities. Because HLA typing was missing for some donors at each locus, association tests included only the typed subset. While some public TCRs were present in many individuals, most TCR sequences turned up only very rarely across donors. The study listed approximately 150 TCR beta chains as associated with cytomegalovirus. CMV serostatus was the only immune exposure information available for the cohort. According to a later analysis, most CMV-associated TCR beta chains appeared to be HLA-restricted, and the HLA associations seemed to be driven largely by CMV exposure. Some IMGT-functional V segments, including TRBV6-2 and TRBV6-3, could not be told apart with the 87-base-pair reads, so those segments were excluded. A later analysis found that TCR association rates varied across HLA loci, with DRB1 alleles showing the most associated TCRs and HLA-C alleles the fewest. In vitro tests confirmed that a few of the cytomegalovirus-associated TCR beta chains recognize cytomegalovirus antigens. Linkage disequilibrium might explain the correlated functional status among segregating V segments, but an unknown experimental factor could not be excluded. In a later genetic analysis, fewer N-insertions in productive TCRs were reported among donors in an Asian-associated ancestry cluster than the roughly 700-donor mean.

As for this clone: There is no known antigen for this receptor. Nothing much larger sits one base from this clone, and base qualities are not available.

The library was prepared using the immunoSEQ multiplex PCR assay. A mixture of 60 forward primers for TCR Vbeta segments and 13 reverse primers for TCR Jbeta segments was used in the multiplex PCR. The CDR3 region of rearranged TCR beta genes was amplified from genomic DNA with a multiplex PCR assay. The amplified TCR beta libraries were sequenced on the Illumina HiSeq System as 87-base-pair reads. Processing in the source paper ran as follows. Across the 500 to 750 repertoires, a later analysis counted 80 million or so unique TCR beta chains, around 11 million of which were shared by at least two donors. To remove PCR and sequencing errors, raw reads were error-corrected and collapsed into unique sequences using a nearest-neighbor algorithm that merged closely related sequences. Alignment of CDR3 sequences to IMGT reference sequences was used to assign V, D and J gene segments. For a sequence to be retained, a match of at least six nucleotides to both a V gene segment and a J gene segment was required. Rearrangements were called productive when the CDR3 lacked stop codons and stayed in frame with V and J; all others were non-productive. CDR3 was defined by IMGT convention, running from the second conserved V-encoded cysteine to the conserved J-encoded phenylalanine. The earlier analysis of 450 to 750 of the donors excluded any sequence lacking an unambiguous match to a single V gene segment. An earlier analysis of a few hundred of the donors called V segments functional above 56.7% productive rearrangements and segregating when the between-donor standard deviation exceeded 5%. To diagnose cytomegalovirus status from the catalog of TCR beta chain sequences, a statistical classification framework was built. V and J gene assignment, in a later analysis, came from comparing TCR nucleotide sequences with IMGT/GENE-DB human TR gene sequences. In a later analysis, CDR3 sequences and most-parsimonious VDJ recombination scenarios were assigned using the TCRdist pipeline. In a later analysis, each TCR beta chain was defined by its CDR3 amino acid sequence together with its V-gene family, and reads without a unique V-gene family were excluded. To address suspected cross-contamination and a sequencing artifact, a later analysis removed approximately 590 highly shared, low-generation-probability nucleotide sequences. A later analysis calculated a clonal expansion index for each public chain from normalized within-repertoire ranks of inferred template counts. In a later analysis, generation probabilities were computed using a VDJ recombination model fitted to out-of-frame rearrangements, and the results were checked against IGoR. In a later analysis, TCR-TCR, TCR-HLA and TCR-CMV co-occurrence was scored with hypergeometric tests, and a repertoire-size bias correction was applied to TCR pairs. In a later analysis, false discovery rates were estimated by permuting HLA or CMV assignments 20 times. In a later analysis, co-occurring TCRs were grouped with DBSCAN, and TCRdist sequence similarity was added when clustering was performed within HLA-allele-positive subsets. Repertoires with fewer than 30,000 or more than 120,000 public chains, plus five repertoires with anomalous nucleotide sharing, were excluded from co-occurrence clustering. Here the immuneACCESS table is served through TCRdb, limited to in-frame sequences with V and J called. Missing clones are a known gap in these copies; in checked studies unresolved V genes cover under half, and the rest lacks a known reason. D and trimming were read from the DNA, whereas the V and J calls and clone size are those reported in that table. For this sample the table gives approximately 190,000 clones, of which 70% to 85% were detected only once. Around 3.6% of the sample is in the top ten clones.

In total, roughly 670 healthy bone marrow donors made up the cohort. At the time of sampling, every cohort member was nominally healthy, though immune exposures that went unrecorded were likely present. The donor was CMV seropositive and belonged to the group of more than 250 seropositive cohort members. A peripheral blood sample was provided by each donor, and peripheral blood mononuclear cells were used for TCR beta sequencing. The Qiagen DNeasy Blood Extraction Kit was used to extract genomic DNA from the blood cell samples. CDR1 SGHVS and CDR2 FQNEAQ are derived from the germline V gene. The germline ends are 7 bases apart after V is trimmed by 2 bases and J by 0 bases. Inclusive of the bounding cysteine and phenylalanine, the CDR3 is 14 residues long. Solely the CDR3 DNA is kept, with 42 bases framed from the first base.

This clonotype originated in a man aged 40-49 years in good health and CMV-seropositive. This sequence uses TRBV7-8 and TRBJ1-1; no D segment can be confidently identified. The sequencing input was PBMCs. The DNA is as follows: TGTGCCAGCAGCTTATTAATATTGAACACTGAAGCTTTCTTT. Its protein reads: CASSLLILNTEAFF.